The subject of this entry is one TCR beta chain. The record originates from a study of shared clonotypes between healthy human individuals. Generated by immunoSEQ multiplex PCR, the TCRdb table keeps only in-frame clones and is missing some. The data contain 2,500,000 or so clones, around nine tenths of them singletons. Trimming shortened V by 1 base and J by 3 bases, and 10 bases separated the two germline ends. Germline V gives CDR1 SEHNR, CDR2 FQNEAQ (reference sequence). This CDR3 has 15 residues. This TCR came from a man between 18 and 29 years old in good health. What was sequenced was naive CD4+ T cells sorted from blood. Documented subset: CD45RA+ positively selected. The chain links TRBV7-9 to TRBJ1-5; D gene uncertain. The CDR3, as DNA: TGTGCCAGCAGCTTAGATGGGCGGTACAATCAGCCCCAGCATTTT. Its protein is CASSLDGRYNQPQHF. The whole variable domain, remainder taken from reference TRBV7-9 and TRBJ1-5, is DTGVSQNPRHKITKRGQNVTFRCDPISEHNRLYWYRQTLGQGPEFLTYFQNEAQLEKSRLLSDRFSAERPKGSFSTLEIQRTEQGDSAMYLCASSLDGRYNQPQHFGDGTRLSIL.